This T cell receptor beta chain was captured in a study of cytomegalovirus exposure and HLA in healthy donors. Study results and caveats: In a later analysis, HLA-associated TCR beta chains were more clonally expanded than equally common others.

The CDR3 totals 16 residues. Germline CDR1 and CDR2: SGHVS and FQNEAQ. V shed 0 bases, J shed 6 bases, and the junction held 3 bases outside the gene matches. The PCR made use of 60 Vbeta and 13 Jbeta primers. The data were produced by immunoSEQ multiplex PCR, yet TCRdb's version contains in-frame clones alone and is incomplete. The sample includes about 130,000 clones, 80% seen only once; the top ten take 4.5% to 5.5%. Comment on this clone: Its antigen is unknown.

The chain recombines TRBV7-8 with TRBJ2-2; 11 nucleotides match TRBD2. The TCR sequence derives from a man aged 25 to 40 in good health and CMV-seronegative. Sequencing was done on a sample of PBMCs. CDR3 sequence: CASSLATSGGPGELFF. CDR3 sequence (DNA): TGTGCCAGCAGCTTAGCCACTAGCGGGGGCCCCGGGGAGCTGTTTTTT.